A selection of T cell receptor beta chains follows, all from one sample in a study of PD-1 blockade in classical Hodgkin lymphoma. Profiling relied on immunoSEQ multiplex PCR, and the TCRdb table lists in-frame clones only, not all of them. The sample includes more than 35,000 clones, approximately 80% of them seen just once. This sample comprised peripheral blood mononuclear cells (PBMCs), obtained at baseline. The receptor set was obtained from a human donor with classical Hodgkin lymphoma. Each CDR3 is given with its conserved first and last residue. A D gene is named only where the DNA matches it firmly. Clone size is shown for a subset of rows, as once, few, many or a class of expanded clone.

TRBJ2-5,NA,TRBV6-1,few,CASWRGGETQYF,TGTGCCAGTTGGAGGGGTGGGGAGACCCAGTACTTC
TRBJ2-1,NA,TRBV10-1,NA,CASSRESYNEQFF,TGCGCCAGCAGCCGGGAGTCCTACAATGAGCAGTTCTTC
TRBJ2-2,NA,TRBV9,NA,CASSVRVSRENTGELFF,TGTGCCAGCAGCGTACGGGTATCACGAGAGAACACCGGGGAGCTGTTTTTT
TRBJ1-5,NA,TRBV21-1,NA,CASSKDGDCNQPQHF,TGTGCCAGCAGCAAAGACGGAGACTGCAATCAGCCCCAGCATTTT
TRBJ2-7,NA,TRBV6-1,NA,CASRGVIRHYEQYF,TGTGCCAGCAGGGGGGTGATACGACACTACGAGCAGTACTTC
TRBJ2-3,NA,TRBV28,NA,CASSFESSSADTQYF,TGTGCCAGCAGTTTCGAGAGTAGTTCTGCAGATACGCAGTATTTT
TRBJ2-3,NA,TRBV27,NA,CATNGGDTQYF,TGTGCCACCAACGGTGGGGATACGCAGTATTTT
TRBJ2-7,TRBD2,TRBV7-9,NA,CASHTGTSSSYEQYF,TGTGCCAGCCACACAGGGACTAGCAGCTCCTACGAGCAGTACTTC
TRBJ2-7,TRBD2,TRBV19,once,CASSLAGAYEQYF,TGTGCCAGTAGCTTAGCGGGAGCCTACGAGCAGTACTTC
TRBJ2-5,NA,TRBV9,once,CASSVDSQQTQYF,TGTGCCAGCAGCGTGGACAGTCAACAGACCCAGTACTTC
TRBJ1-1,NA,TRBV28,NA,CASSQGQLSGTEAFF,TGTGCCAGCAGCCAAGGACAGCTCTCCGGCACTGAAGCTTTCTTT
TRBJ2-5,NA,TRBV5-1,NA,CASSLASMRETQYF,TGCGCCAGCAGCTTGGCGTCGATGAGAGAGACCCAGTACTTC
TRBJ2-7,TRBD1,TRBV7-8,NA,CASSPRDRVYEQYF,TGTGCCAGCAGCCCCCGGGACAGGGTCTACGAGCAGTACTTC
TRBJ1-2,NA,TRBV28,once,CASSFGVRGYTF,TGTGCCAGCAGTTTCGGGGTACGGGGCTACACCTTC
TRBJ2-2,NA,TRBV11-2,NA,CASSLAPRGPNTGELFF,TGTGCCAGCAGCTTAGCCCCCCGGGGGCCGAACACCGGGGAGCTGTTTTTT
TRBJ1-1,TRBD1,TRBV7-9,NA,CASSTTGGINTEAFF,TGTGCCAGCAGCACGACAGGGGGAATAAACACTGAAGCTTTCTTT
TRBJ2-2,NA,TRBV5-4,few,CASSFPGGGLFF,TGTGCCAGCAGCTTTCCAGGGGGAGGGCTGTTTTTT
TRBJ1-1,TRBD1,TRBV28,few,CASKLYRGVEGTEAFF,TGTGCCAGCAAACTCTACAGGGGCGTCGAAGGCACTGAAGCTTTCTTT
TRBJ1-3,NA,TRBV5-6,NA,CASSLPADSSGNTIYF,TGTGCCAGCAGCCTTCCTGCTGACAGCTCTGGAAACACCATATATTTT
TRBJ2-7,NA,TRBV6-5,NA,CASSSAFTPVSYEQYF,TGTGCCAGCAGTTCCGCCTTTACGCCGGTCTCCTACGAGCAGTACTTC
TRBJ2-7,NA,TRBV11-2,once,CASRQTGLVQYF,TGTGCCAGCAGGCAAACGGGACTTGTGCAGTACTTC
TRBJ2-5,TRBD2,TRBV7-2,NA,CASSLSGSREETQYF,TGTGCCAGCAGCCTTAGCGGGAGCAGGGAGGAGACCCAGTACTTC
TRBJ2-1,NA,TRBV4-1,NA,CASSQDQGRPIYNEQFF,TGCGCCAGCAGCCAAGATCAGGGCAGGCCCATCTACAATGAGCAGTTCTTC
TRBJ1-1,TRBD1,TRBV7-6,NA,CASSWDSQAFF,TGTGCCAGCAGCTGGGACAGTCAAGCTTTCTTT
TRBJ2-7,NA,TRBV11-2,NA,CASSGTATYEQYF,TGTGCCAGCTCTGGGACCGCGACCTACGAGCAGTACTTC
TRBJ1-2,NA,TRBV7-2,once,CASSPGKAGRGYTF,TGTGCCAGCAGCCCGGGGAAGGCAGGGCGAGGCTACACCTTC
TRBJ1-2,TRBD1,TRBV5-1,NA,CASSAEQGMFGYTF,TGCGCCAGCAGCGCTGAACAGGGGATGTTCGGCTACACCTTC
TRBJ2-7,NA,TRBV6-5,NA,CASRRTVVSYEQYF,TGTGCCAGCAGGCGGACAGTTGTTTCCTACGAGCAGTACTTC
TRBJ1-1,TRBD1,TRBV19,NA,CASSRGQRGTEAFF,TGTGCCAGTAGTAGGGGACAGCGGGGGACTGAAGCTTTCTTT
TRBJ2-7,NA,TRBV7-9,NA,CASSSGAGLNYEQYF,TGTGCCAGCAGCTCCGGGGCAGGGTTGAACTACGAGCAGTACTTC
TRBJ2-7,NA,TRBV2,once,CASTYSLTGESSYEQYF,TGTGCCAGCACCTATTCCTTGACAGGAGAAAGCTCCTACGAGCAGTACTTC
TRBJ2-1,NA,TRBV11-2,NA,CASSLGLAAYNEQFF,TGTGCCAGCAGCTTAGGCCTAGCAGCTTACAATGAGCAGTTCTTC
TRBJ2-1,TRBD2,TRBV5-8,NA,CASSLRLAGRNEQFF,TGTGCCAGCAGCCTGAGACTAGCGGGGAGAAATGAGCAGTTCTTC
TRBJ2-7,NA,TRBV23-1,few,CASTAADSRRAYEQYF,TGCGCCAGCACGGCGGCAGATTCAAGAAGGGCCTACGAGCAGTACTTC
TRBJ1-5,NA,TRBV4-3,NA,CASSQEAGIQPQHF,TGCGCCAGCAGCCAAGAAGCCGGGATTCAGCCCCAGCATTTT
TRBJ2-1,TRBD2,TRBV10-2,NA,CASGGAGTEQFF,TGCGCCAGCGGGGGAGCGGGAACTGAGCAGTTCTTC
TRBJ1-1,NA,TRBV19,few,CASSQDKNTEAFF,TGTGCCAGTAGTCAGGACAAGAACACTGAAGCTTTCTTT
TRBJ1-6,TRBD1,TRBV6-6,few,CASSLDRESPLHF,TGTGCCAGCAGTCTCGACAGGGAATCACCCCTCCACTTT
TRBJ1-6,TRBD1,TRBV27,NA,CASLRQGRDSPLHF,TGTGCCAGCCTCCGACAGGGGAGGGATTCACCCCTCCACTTT
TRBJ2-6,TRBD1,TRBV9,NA,CASSPRQGAQAGANVLTF,TGTGCCAGCAGCCCCCGACAGGGGGCGCAAGCTGGGGCCAACGTCCTGACTTTC
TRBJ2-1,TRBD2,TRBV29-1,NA,CSVEGLAAYNEQFF,TGCAGCGTTGAGGGACTAGCGGCGTACAATGAGCAGTTCTTC
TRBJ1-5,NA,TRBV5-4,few,CASSLEPGQPQHF,TGTGCCAGCAGCTTGGAACCCGGTCAGCCCCAGCATTTT
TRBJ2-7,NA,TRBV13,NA,CASSLGRELREQYF,TGTGCCAGCAGCCTAGGACGGGAACTACGGGAGCAGTACTTC
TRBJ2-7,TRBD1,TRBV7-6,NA,CASSLVQGAGEQYF,TGTGCCAGCAGCTTGGTACAGGGGGCCGGGGAGCAGTACTTC
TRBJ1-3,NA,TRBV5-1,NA,CASSLAPLTGSGNTIYF,TGCGCCAGCAGCTTGGCCCCTTTGACAGGCTCTGGAAACACCATATATTTT
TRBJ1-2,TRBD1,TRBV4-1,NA,CASRRGQGADGYTF,TGCGCCAGCAGAAGAGGACAGGGGGCGGATGGCTACACCTTC
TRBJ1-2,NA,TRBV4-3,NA,CASSQTGATVGARYTF,TGCGCCAGCAGCCAAACCGGGGCCACGGTTGGGGCGCGGTACACCTTC
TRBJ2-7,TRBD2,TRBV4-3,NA,CASSQASGYHYEQYF,TGCGCCAGCAGCCAAGCTAGCGGCTATCACTACGAGCAGTACTTC
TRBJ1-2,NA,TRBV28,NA,CASSLFQGNYGYTF,TGTGCCAGCAGTTTATTCCAGGGTAACTATGGCTACACCTTC
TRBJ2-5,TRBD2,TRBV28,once,CASSPTGRVTQYF,TGTGCCAGCAGTCCGACCGGGAGGGTCACCCAGTACTTC
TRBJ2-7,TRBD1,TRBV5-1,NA,CASSFEPTGSSYEQYF,TGCGCCAGCAGCTTCGAGCCGACAGGGAGCTCCTACGAGCAGTACTTC
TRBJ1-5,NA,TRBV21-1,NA,CASSGHRDRENQPQHF,TGTGCCAGCAGCGGCCACCGGGACAGGGAAAATCAGCCCCAGCATTTT
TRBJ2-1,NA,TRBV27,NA,CASSPPEHGFFADAANEQFF,TGTGCCAGCAGTCCGCCGGAACATGGGTTCTTCGCCGACGCTGCCAATGAGCAGTTCTTC
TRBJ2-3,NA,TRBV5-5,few,CASSLTHLIDTQYF,TGTGCCAGCAGCTTGACTCATTTAATAGATACGCAGTATTTT
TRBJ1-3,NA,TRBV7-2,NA,CASSLGAGGNTIYF,TGTGCCAGCAGCTTAGGGGCGGGCGGAAACACCATATATTTT